This paragraph reports one TCR beta chain. This clone was picked up a small number of times. Its specific antigen is unknown. No per-base quality is available; no much larger clone lies one base away. The germline V gene specifies MNHNS as CDR1 and SASEGT as CDR2. For this chain, trimming is 3 bases at the V end and 5 bases at the J end, and the number of junction bases without a gene match is 9. From the cysteine through the phenylalanine, the CDR3 covers 16 amino acids. The retained sequence is limited to the CDR3, 48 bases, with the frame set at the first base. The collaborating institutions used their own protocols to collect whole blood in K2EDTA tubes. Collaborator samples were shipped for TCRbeta analysis as frozen whole blood, isolated PBMCs, or DNA extracted from either sample type. TCRbeta CDR3 regions were amplified from genomic DNA using the immunoSEQ Assay, a bias-controlled multiplex PCR. The original methods were these. The number of nucleated cells in each sample was estimated from the amplification of reference gene primers within the assay. Sequence reads were collapsed and filtered to measure the absolute abundance of every unique TCRbeta CDR3 rearrangement. For each sample, productive Simpson clonality was calculated by taking the square root of Simpson's diversity index across productive rearrangements. TCRdb's version of the immuneACCESS table is confined to in-frame rearrangements and falls short of the full clone set. An unresolved V gene accounts for under half of the shortfall where checked; the remainder is of unknown origin. That table is the source of V, J and clone size, and D and trimming were worked out from the DNA. Present in this sample are 100,000 or so clones, about 87% of which were seen just once. Roughly 10% of the sample goes to the ten largest clones.

This record belongs to a study of blood T cell repertoires in COVID-19 (TCRdb year 2020). Describing the broader study: The collaborator samples originated in the United States, Italy and Spain and spanned the acute and convalescent phases of COVID-19. HLA class I and class II types, where available, came from metadata supplied by the sample provider rather than from assay-based typing. A freely available public database, intended as a resource for researchers studying the immune response to SARS-CoV-2, is where the repertoires were released. The samples were drawn from two sources: the first 160 participants of the ongoing ImmuneRACE study, and 1,000 to 1,500 subjects contributed by 6 global collaborators. The prospective study material was composed of cDNA or gDNA derived from T cells, B-cell-depleted T cells, or PBMCs. Sample metadata almost always included a de-identified subject ID, COVID-19 status, age in years and sex. Deeply sampled blood TCRbeta repertoires from subjects exposed to, actively infected with, or recovered from COVID-19 were included in the dataset.

On the study overall, not on this receptor specifically: The quantity of clinical and demographic metadata differed by source and by participant and was supplied without curation.

The V and J segments used are TRBV6-1 and TRBJ1-5, and TRBD1 aligns with 8 junction nucleotides. Source material: peripheral blood. The sequence derives from a woman in her thirties with acute or convalescent COVID-19. The CDR3: CASSDPGQARDQPQHF. Here is the DNA: TGTGCCAGCAGTGACCCGGGACAGGCCCGGGATCAGCCCCAGCATTTT.